Below are 26 T cell receptor beta chains sequenced from a single sample in a study of cytomegalovirus exposure and HLA in healthy donors. Use of 60 Vbeta and 13 Jbeta primers characterized the PCR. Using immunoSEQ multiplex PCR, the repertoire was profiled, and TCRdb retains in-frame clones only, with some absent. The table shows about 140,000 clones, with about 80% occurring only once. The sample consisted of PBMCs. Receptors were obtained from a middle-aged man in good health and CMV-seropositive.

This chain connects TRBV7-2 to TRBJ1-2; D call uncertain. The CDR3 length is 12 residues. Germline lookup yields CDR1 SGHTA and CDR2 FQGNSA. V gave up 7 bases and J gave up 8 bases, with 14 bases separating them. The CDR3, as DNA: TGTGCCAGCACCGTAAACCAGTACGGCTACACCTTC. It is translated as CASTVNQYGYTF.

This sequence joins TRBV10-3 and TRBJ2-1, with 9 bases lining up with TRBD2. CDR1 is ENHRY and CDR2 is SYGVKD in the germline V gene. The CDR3 is 14 residues long. V shed 7 bases and J 15 bases; nucleotides not matched to a gene: 16. The chain's CDR3 is CAINGGRAFSSVFF. The CDR3 nucleotides read TGTGCCATCAACGGCGGGAGGGCTTTCAGCAGCGTGTTCTTC.

This clone was observed a single time. The V and J genes are TRBV9 and TRBJ2-7; TRBD2 matches 7 bases. Germline lookup yields CDR1 SGDLS and CDR2 YYNGEE. The CDR3 is 13 residues long. Trimming took 1 base from V and 6 from J; bases not matched to a gene: 4. CDR3 nucleotides: TGTGCCAGCAGCGTAAGGACGGGAGGCGAGCAGTACTTC. This codes for CASSVRTGGEQYF.

This clone has more than one count but fewer than ten. V gene TRBV5-1 combines with J gene TRBJ1-1; D may be TRBD1 (5 bases). The CDR3 is 17 residues long. V was pared by 0 bases and J by 4 bases, with 19 bases between. CDR1 and CDR2 (germline): SGHRS, YFSETQ. CDR3 loop: CASSLEGVLARATEAFF. CDR3 nucleotides: TGCGCCAGCAGCTTGGAAGGGGTACTAGCCAGGGCCACTGAAGCTTTCTTT.

Only a few counts were recorded for this clone. A junction end diverges from the germline sequence, so it may reflect a read error. Different DNA sequences within this sample yield the same CDR3. V is TRBV7-8 and J is TRBJ2-7; possibly TRBD1 for D (5 bases). The CDR3 totals 13 residues. Per the germline V gene, CDR1 is SGHVS and CDR2 is FQNEAQ. CDR3 DNA: TGTTCCAGCAAGCTGGGGCCGGCCTACGAGCAGTACTTC. It translates to CSSKLGPAYEQYF.

The chain links TRBV5-1 to TRBJ2-7; 7 bases agree with TRBD1. From germline, CDR1 is SGHRS and CDR2 YFSETQ. V lost 1 base, J lost 1 base, and 11 bases stayed unmatched. This CDR3 spans 17 amino acids. The CDR3 region is CASSLTGDITYSYEQYF. CDR3 in DNA: TGCGCCAGCAGCTTGACAGGGGATATCACATATTCCTACGAGCAGTACTTC.

The chain has TRBV7-9 and TRBJ2-5, with 8 bases fitting TRBD1. With 5 bases clipped from V and 1 base from J, the junction kept 6 bases outside the gene matches. The CDR3 is 15 amino acids. CDR1 SEHNR and CDR2 FQNEAQ come from the germline V gene (reference sequence). The CDR3 sequence: CASSPRDRSQETQYF. The CDR3 region has the DNA TGTGCCAGCAGCCCCCGGGACAGGTCCCAAGAGACCCAGTACTTC.

The rearrangement uses TRBV11-2 and TRBJ1-1; no clear D gene. Germline V gene lookup returns CDR1 SGHAT and CDR2 FQNNGV. Trimming left V 1 base short and J 5 bases short, with 8 bases between. The CDR3 has 13 residues. DNA for the CDR3: TGTGCCAGCAGCTTAGGGGCGGGAACTGAAGCTTTCTTT. It encodes CASSLGAGTEAFF.

This clone was counted once. The chain has TRBV5-1 and TRBJ1-1; the match to TRBD1 covers 8 bases. V was clipped by 4 bases and J by 8 bases; unmatched bases: 4. Per germline, CDR1 SGHRS and CDR2 YFSETQ. The CDR3 has 12 residues. The CDR3 DNA reads TGCGCCAGCAGCCCTCAGGGGGCGGAAGCTTTCTTT. Its translation: CASSPQGAEAFF. The whole variable domain, remainder taken from reference TRBV5-1 and TRBJ1-1, is KAGVTQTPRYLIKTRGQQVTLSCSPISGHRSVSWYQQTPGQGLQFLFEYFSETQRNKGNFPGRFSGRQFSNSRSEMNVSTLELGDSALYLCASSPQGAEAFFGQGTRLTVV.

The genes are TRBV11-3 and TRBJ2-7; maybe TRBD1 (5 bases). In germline, CDR1 is SGHNT, CDR2 YENEEA. This CDR3 is 14 amino acids long. Trimming took 2 bases from V and 7 from J, leaving 15 bases between them. The CDR3 sequence is CASSLLRVPREQYF. The CDR3, as DNA: TGTGCCAGCAGCTTACTCAGGGTACCCCGGGAGCAGTACTTC.

This chain uses TRBV7-2 with TRBJ2-7, with 9 bases matching TRBD2. The junction had 5 bases not matched to a gene; V was cut back by 2 bases and J by 3 bases. The CDR3 contains 15 residues. Per the germline V gene, CDR1 is SGHTA and CDR2 is FQGNSA. CDR3 sequence: CASSLNSGGRYEQYF. The CDR3 DNA reads as TGTGCCAGCAGCTTAAATAGCGGGGGCCGCTACGAGCAGTACTTC.

The rearrangement uses TRBV30 and TRBJ2-7, with a weak D call TRBD1 (6 bases). Germline CDR1 GTSNPN, CDR2 SVGIG (reference sequence). CDR3 length: 12 amino acids. V was pared by 4 bases and J by 6 bases, with 13 bases between. The CDR3 DNA is TGTGCCTGGAATTACAGGGACGGCGAGCAGTACTTC. Its protein product is CAWNYRDGEQYF. The full variable domain, rest sourced from reference TRBV30 and TRBJ2-7, is SQTIHQWPATLVQPVGSPLSLECTVEGTSNPNLYWYRQAAGRGLQLLFYSVGIGQISSEVPQNLSASRPQDRQFILSSKKLLLSDSGFYLCAWNYRDGEQYFGPGTRLTVT.

This clone was counted a few times. The chain carries TRBV13 and TRBJ2-1, with TRBD2 identical over 10 bases. This CDR3 has 16 amino acids. CDR1 and CDR2 (germline): PRHDT, FYEKMQ (reference sequence). V lost 5 bases, J lost 7 bases, and 11 bases stayed unmatched. CDR3 sequence: CASSPWASGSGNEQFF. The CDR3, as DNA: TGTGCCAGCAGCCCCTGGGCTAGCGGGAGTGGGAATGAGCAGTTCTTC.

V gene TRBV6-5 combines with J gene TRBJ1-4; TRBD1 matches 9 bases. The CDR3 is 14 residues long. V lost 6 bases, J lost 7 bases, and 6 bases stayed unmatched. CDR1 and CDR2 (germline): MNHEY, SVGAGI. This chain's CDR3 is CASSSGTGIEKLFF. CDR3 sequence (DNA): TGTGCCAGCAGCTCCGGGACAGGGATTGAAAAACTGTTTTTT.

The J gene is TRBJ2-1, the V gene TRBV7-9; 7 bases are shared with TRBD1. Germline V CDR1 and CDR2: SEHNR, FQNEAQ (reference sequence). The CDR3 sequence is 15 residues long. The ends lost 1 base at V and 0 bases at J; junction bases unmatched: 0. DNA for the CDR3: TGTGCCAGCAGCTTAGGGGACAGCTCCTACAATGAGCAGTTCTTC. It encodes CASSLGDSSYNEQFF. The full variable domain, in which reference TRBV7-9 and TRBJ2-1 provide the parts outside the CDR3, is DTGVSQNPRHKITKRGQNVTFRCDPISEHNRLYWYRQTLGQGPEFLTYFQNEAQLEKSRLLSDRFSAERPKGSFSTLEIQRTEQGDSAMYLCASSLGDSSYNEQFFGPGTRLTVL.

The chain links TRBV11-3 to TRBJ2-3; no firm D call. Trimming left V 5 bases short and J 7 bases short, with 10 bases between. The CDR3 contains 12 residues. The germline V gene encodes CDR1 SGHNT and CDR2 YENEEA. The chain's CDR3 is CASSAGANTQYF. CDR3 nucleotide sequence: TGTGCCAGCAGCGCTGGAGCGAATACGCAGTATTTT.

CDR3 sequence: CASSPSGGVGYGYTF. CDR3 nucleotide sequence: TGTGCCAGCAGCCCATCGGGGGGAGTGGGGTATGGCTACACCTTC. The chain links TRBV11-2 to TRBJ1-2; possible D gene TRBD1, 5 bases. This CDR3 region has 15 residues. V was shortened by 5 bases and J by 5 bases, with 18 bases between the two germline ends. CDR1 is SGHAT and CDR2 is FQNNGV in the germline V gene.

The genes are TRBV6-6 and TRBJ1-2; 9 bases align to TRBD1. V lost 2 bases and J lost 6; bases outside the gene matches: 7. The CDR3 extends over 15 amino acids. The germline V gene encodes CDR1 MNHNY and CDR2 SVGAGI (reference sequence). The CDR3 DNA reads TGTGCCAGCAGTTACCCCGGGACAGGGTCCCATGGCTACACCTTC. It specifies CASSYPGTGSHGYTF.

The V and J genes are TRBV6-6 and TRBJ1-2, with D uncertain. The CDR3 has 13 residues. Germline lookup yields CDR1 MNHNY and CDR2 SVGAGI (reference sequence). Trimming stripped 5 bases from V and 5 bases from J, with 12 bases between. The CDR3 sequence is CASSPRPGYGYTF. CDR3 in DNA: TGTGCCAGCAGTCCGCGGCCTGGTTATGGCTACACCTTC.

The chain combines TRBV15 with TRBJ1-2, with no clear D. CDR1 and CDR2 (germline): LNHNV, YYDKDF (reference sequence). The V gene lost 6 bases and the J gene lost 4 bases, with 18 bases spanning the gap. The CDR3 is made up of 15 amino acids. The CDR3 bases are TGTGCCACCAGTGAAGAGAGACACCGGATCTATGGCTACACCTTC. This sequence encodes CATSEERHRIYGYTF.

This chain connects TRBV4-1 to TRBJ2-2; 8 bases line up with TRBD1. Losses at the gene ends were 8 bases for V and 2 bases for J; bases not matched to a gene: 7. Per germline, CDR1 MGHRA and CDR2 YSYEKL. This CDR3 region has 15 residues. CDR3 loop: CASLDRAYNTGELFF. CDR3 nucleotides: TGCGCCAGCCTGGACAGGGCGTACAACACCGGGGAGCTGTTTTTT.

The V gene is TRBV5-6, the J gene TRBJ1-4, with TRBD1 as a possible D gene (6 bases). The germline gives CDR1 SGHDT, CDR2 YYEEEE. The V gene lost 2 bases and the J gene lost 5 bases, with 16 bases spanning the gap. The CDR3 runs 16 residues. The CDR3 sequence is CASSFSPGQRNEKLFF. The CDR3 DNA reads as TGTGCCAGCAGCTTTAGTCCAGGACAGAGAAATGAAAAACTGTTTTTT.

CDR3: CASSPSAIRQYF. The CDR3, as DNA: TGTGCCAGCAGCCCCAGCGCCATCCGGCAGTACTTC. V gene TRBV14 combines with J gene TRBJ2-7, with unresolved D. CDR1 is SGHDN, CDR2 FVKESK, per germline. CDR3 length: 12 amino acids. The V and J ends lost 4 bases and 9 bases respectively, with 13 bases between them.

The chain combines TRBV11-2 with TRBJ2-3; 10 bases map to TRBD1. The CDR3 sequence is 19 residues long. J gave up 0 bases and V 2 bases, and 11 bases lay outside the gene matches. Germline lookup yields CDR1 SGHAT and CDR2 FQNNGV. The CDR3 DNA follows: TGTGCCAGCAGCTTATTGGACAGGGGGACCCGGATTAGCACAGATACGCAGTATTTT. Its translation is CASSLLDRGTRISTDTQYF.

The genes are TRBV7-9 and TRBJ1-2; the D is unclear. This CDR3 region has 14 residues. The germline V gene encodes CDR1 SEHNR and CDR2 FQNEAQ (reference sequence). V lost 1 base and J 2 bases, leaving 8 bases between the germline ends. The CDR3: CASSLGGSNYGYTF. Written as DNA, the CDR3 is TGTGCCAGCAGCTTAGGAGGCAGCAACTATGGCTACACCTTC.

The CDR3 loop is CASNSLAPYEQYF. The CDR3 nucleotides read TGTGCCAGCAACTCCCTAGCGCCCTACGAGCAGTACTTC. The chain uses TRBV5-8 and TRBJ2-7; possibly TRBD2 for D (6 bases). The CDR3 extends over 13 amino acids. Germline CDR1 is SGHTS and CDR2 is YDEGEE. Deletions cut 6 bases from V and 2 bases from J, with 12 bases between.